The 31 T cell receptor beta chains in this list originate from one sample, sequenced in a study of PD-1 blockade in mismatch repair-deficient tumors. Produced via immunoSEQ multiplex PCR; TCRdb's table is partial and in-frame only. Of 25,000 to 30,000 clones in the sample, about four fifths were seen once. Sequenced here: PBMCs, sampled before pembrolizumab treatment. The receptors derive from an adult with mismatch repair-deficient cancer.

CDR3 DNA sequence: TGTGCCAGCAGCTTCATGCGGGAGGGCGGGACGCAGTATTTT. Residues: CASSFMREGGTQYF. This sequence joins TRBV7-9 and TRBJ2-3; 9 bases match TRBD2. After removal of 3 bases from V and 9 bases from J, the junction contained 7 bases not matched to a gene. This CDR3 spans 14 amino acids. Germline loops: CDR1 SEHNR, CDR2 FQNEAQ (reference sequence).

This chain's CDR3 is CASSLASVLAKNIQYF. For the CDR3, the DNA is TGCGCCAGCAGCTTGGCCTCCGTTTTAGCCAAAAACATTCAGTACTTC. V is TRBV5-1 and J is TRBJ2-4; D gene ambiguous. The CDR3 has 16 amino acids. V dropped 0 bases and J dropped 0 bases, with 10 bases sitting between them. CDR1 is SGHRS and CDR2 is YFSETQ in the germline V gene. Drawing the rest from reference TRBV5-1 and TRBJ2-4, the complete variable domain is KAGVTQTPRYLIKTRGQQVTLSCSPISGHRSVSWYQQTPGQGLQFLFEYFSETQRNKGNFPGRFSGRQFSNSRSEMNVSTLELGDSALYLCASSLASVLAKNIQYFGAGTRLSVL.

V is TRBV7-3 and J is TRBJ2-1, with TRBD1 identical over 7 bases. This CDR3 contains 14 residues. Germline V CDR1 and CDR2: SGHTA, FQGTGA. The J segment lost 9 bases and the V segment lost 4 bases, leaving 9 bases of the junction unmatched. The CDR3: CASSSDRAYGEQFF. CDR3 nucleotides: TGTGCCAGCAGCTCCGACAGGGCTTACGGTGAGCAGTTCTTC.

This clone was counted between two and nine times. One junction end disagrees with the germline gene, perhaps due to a read error. CDR3: CASSLVAGMGYEQYF. The CDR3, as DNA: TGTGCTAGCAGCTTAGTAGCCGGGATGGGGTACGAGCAGTACTTC. The genes are TRBV7-7 and TRBJ2-7; TRBD2 is a possible D gene (5 bases). The CDR3 contains 15 residues. CDR1 and CDR2 from the germline V gene are SSHAT and FNYEAQ (reference sequence).

J is TRBJ2-7 and V is TRBV5-6, with D possibly matching TRBD1 (6 bases). The CDR3 length is 14 residues. Germline V gene data show CDR1 as SGHDT and CDR2 as YYEEEE. Trimming removed 6 bases at V and 3 bases at J, with 16 bases between. The CDR3 spells CASTRSGTYYEQYF. The CDR3 region has the DNA TGTGCCAGCACCCGATCCGGGACATACTACGAGCAGTACTTC.

V is TRBV18 and J is TRBJ2-1, with 8 bases matching TRBD2. CDR3 length: 15 residues. With V trimmed by 3 bases and J by 5 bases, 6 bases remained unmatched. CDR1 KGHSH and CDR2 LQKENI come from the germline V gene. In DNA, the CDR3 is TGTGCCAGCTCACCCTGGCGGGGGGCCGACAATGAGCAGTTCTTC. This translates into CASSPWRGADNEQFF.

This clone was detected only once. The rearrangement uses TRBV5-1 and TRBJ2-1; 7 positions match TRBD1. In germline, CDR1 is SGHRS, CDR2 YFSETQ. J lost 5 bases, V lost 3 bases, and 2 bases had no gene match. The CDR3 extends over 13 amino acids. The CDR3 nucleotides are TGCGCCAGCAGCTGGGACAGTAACAATGAGCAGTTCTTC. Its translation is CASSWDSNNEQFF.

The chain couples TRBV6-4 to TRBJ2-7, with 13 bases matching TRBD2. After removal of 3 bases from V and 2 bases from J, the junction contained 7 bases not matched to a gene. The CDR3 loop spans 17 amino acids. The germline V gene encodes CDR1 MRHNA and CDR2 SNTAGT. DNA of the CDR3: TGTGCCAGCAGTGAGCTTCGGACTAGCGGGAGTCCCTACGAGCAGTACTTC. Protein: CASSELRTSGSPYEQYF.

The rearrangement uses TRBV5-5 and TRBJ2-1, with 9 bases matching TRBD1. In germline, CDR1 is SGHKS, CDR2 YYEKEE (reference sequence). V gave up 3 bases and J gave up 2 bases; unmatched junction bases: 0. The CDR3 sequence is 14 residues long. This chain's CDR3 is CASSWTGAYNEQFF. CDR3 bases: TGTGCCAGCAGCTGGACAGGGGCCTACAATGAGCAGTTCTTC.

This chain links TRBV23-1 with TRBJ2-5; D ambiguous. TRBV23-1 is noted as an ORF with a role that remains uncertain. The germline V and J ends were trimmed by 0 bases and 5 bases, with 4 bases remaining between them. This CDR3 contains 12 residues. The CDR3 nucleotides are TGCGCCAGCAGTCAATCACGGGAGACCCAGTACTTC. Its translation is CASSQSRETQYF.

V gene TRBV7-9 combines with J gene TRBJ1-3; the D gene is possibly TRBD1 (5 bases). Germline V gene lookup returns CDR1 SEHNR and CDR2 FQNEAQ (reference sequence). Trimming removed 6 bases at V and 0 bases at J, with 15 bases between. The CDR3 length is 16 residues. In DNA, the CDR3 is TGTGCCAGCAGTCCGGGCGACAGTAACTCTGGAAACACCATATATTTT. This encodes CASSPGDSNSGNTIYF.

This chain uses TRBV5-6 with TRBJ2-1; 9 bases fit TRBD1. V was clipped by 4 bases and J by 5 bases; unmatched bases: 7. Germline V gene sequence: CDR1 SGHDT, CDR2 YYEEEE. The CDR3 covers 15 residues. DNA of the CDR3: TGTGCCAGCAGCACACCGGGACAGGGCAACAATGAGCAGTTCTTC. This codes for CASSTPGQGNNEQFF.

The chain links TRBV27 to TRBJ2-5, with TRBD1 identical over 7 bases. V was clipped by 2 bases and J by 5 bases; unmatched bases: 8. The germline gives CDR1 MNHEY, CDR2 SMNVEV (reference sequence). The CDR3 is made up of 15 amino acids. The chain's CDR3 is CASSLGRGSSETQYF. The CDR3 DNA is TGTGCCAGCAGTTTAGGCAGGGGGTCCTCCGAGACCCAGTACTTC.

This chain uses TRBV6-1 with TRBJ1-5; D not certain. This CDR3 has 16 amino acids. V lost 4 bases and J lost 2, with 15 bases in between. CDR1 is MNHNS, CDR2 SASEGT, per germline. The DNA for the CDR3 is TGTGCCAGCAGTGGGAGGGTCAGAGTGGGCAATCAGCCCCAGCATTTT. Translation gives CASSGRVRVGNQPQHF.

The rearrangement uses TRBV4-1 and TRBJ2-7, with 8 bases aligning to TRBD2. Germline V gene data show CDR1 as MGHRA and CDR2 as YSYEKL. The V and J ends lost 1 base and 3 bases, in that order; junction bases with no gene match: 11. This CDR3 comprises 17 residues. The CDR3 protein is CASSQGARGGDRYEQYF. The CDR3, as DNA: TGCGCCAGCAGCCAAGGCGCCCGGGGGGGGGATCGCTACGAGCAGTACTTC.

The chain is built from TRBV28 and TRBJ2-7; no definite D call. Deletions cut 2 bases from V and 2 bases from J, with 10 bases between. CDR1 is MDHEN, CDR2 SYDVKM, per germline. The CDR3 spans 14 residues. The CDR3 DNA sequence: TGTGCCAGCAGTTTACCTCTCCCAGCCTACGAGCAGTACTTC. This gives the protein CASSLPLPAYEQYF.

The rearrangement uses TRBV7-2 and TRBJ2-3; 7 nucleotides match TRBD2. In germline, CDR1 is SGHTA, CDR2 FQGNSA. The CDR3 totals 16 residues. The V gene end was trimmed by 5 bases and the J gene end by 0 bases; junction bases not matched to a gene: 8. As DNA, the CDR3 is TGTGCCAGCAGCATCACTCTAGCGGTTAGCACAGATACGCAGTATTTT. The encoded protein is CASSITLAVSTDTQYF.

In nucleotides, the CDR3 is TGTGCCAGCAGCTTAAACAGGGGGCTGAATGAAAAACTGTTTTTT. It specifies CASSLNRGLNEKLFF. The gene calls are TRBV7-6 and TRBJ1-4, with 9 bases lining up with TRBD1. Per the germline V gene, CDR1 is SGHVS and CDR2 is FNYEAQ. This CDR3 is built from 15 residues. V dropped 2 bases and J dropped 5; count of bases not matched to a gene: 3. The entire variable domain, with the rest obtained from reference TRBV7-6 and TRBJ1-4, is as follows: GAGVSQSPRYKVTKRGQDVALRCDPISGHVSLYWYRQALGQGPEFLTYFNYEAQQDKSGLPNDRFSAERPEGSISTLTIQRTEQRDSAMYRCASSLNRGLNEKLFFGSGTQLSVL.

The chain uses TRBV29-1 and TRBJ2-1; TRBD1 agrees at 11 bases. Germline CDR1 is SQVTM and CDR2 is ANQGSEA. There are 15 residues in the CDR3. The V gene end was trimmed by 5 bases and the J gene end by 3 bases; junction bases not matched to a gene: 6. CDR3 sequence: CSVPRTGGFYNEQFF. In DNA, the CDR3 is TGCAGCGTTCCTCGGACAGGGGGCTTCTACAATGAGCAGTTCTTC.

The gene calls are TRBV9 and TRBJ2-2; D not certain. This CDR3 comprises 14 residues. V was trimmed by 0 bases and J by 3 bases, leaving 6 bases between them. Germline V gene lookup returns CDR1 SGDLS and CDR2 YYNGEE. CDR3 sequence: CASSVGAYTGELFF. The CDR3 bases are TGTGCCAGCAGCGTAGGGGCGTACACCGGGGAGCTGTTTTTT. Looking up the rest from reference TRBV9 and TRBJ2-2 gives the full variable domain: DSGVTQTPKHLITATGQRVTLRCSPRSGDLSVYWYQQSLDQGLQFLIQYYNGEERAKGNILERFSAQQFPDLHSELNLSSLELGDSALYFCASSVGAYTGELFFGEGSRLTVL.

The rearrangement joins TRBV27 to TRBJ2-7, with 10 bases aligning to TRBD2. J was trimmed by 4 bases and V by 5 bases; bases with no gene match: 8. CDR1 MNHEY and CDR2 SMNVEV come from the germline V gene (reference sequence). This CDR3 is built from 15 residues. This chain's CDR3 is CASSPSTSGKYEQYF. The CDR3 DNA reads as TGTGCCAGCAGTCCAAGTACTAGCGGGAAGTACGAGCAGTACTTC.

The chain couples TRBV18 to TRBJ1-1; D is uncertain. V lost 0 bases and J 7 bases, leaving 6 bases between the germline ends. From germline, CDR1 is KGHSH and CDR2 LQKENI. CDR3 size: 12 residues. The CDR3 protein is CASSPPKSEAFF. In DNA form, the CDR3 reads TGTGCCAGCTCACCACCGAAGAGTGAAGCTTTCTTT.

The chain employs TRBV2 and TRBJ1-2; D may be TRBD1 (6 bases). The CDR3 length is 14 residues. The germline V and J ends were trimmed by 9 bases and 4 bases, with 18 bases remaining between them. CDR1 and CDR2 (germline): SNHLY, FYNNEI. CDR3 sequence reads: CARTQGVLSYGYTF. CDR3 nucleotide sequence: TGTGCCAGGACACAGGGTGTGCTGTCCTATGGCTACACCTTC.

The rearrangement uses TRBV7-9 and TRBJ2-5, with TRBD2 matching over 7 bases. Trimming cost V 1 base and J 2 bases; bases outside gene matches: 4. The CDR3 spans 15 residues. Germline CDR1 SEHNR, CDR2 FQNEAQ (reference sequence). CDR3 loop: CASSLGRGLQETQYF. In nucleotides, the CDR3 is TGTGCCAGCAGCTTAGGTAGGGGACTACAAGAGACCCAGTACTTC.

The sample holds one count of this clone. The chain carries TRBV5-1 and TRBJ2-5; TRBD2 matches 7 bases. V lost 4 bases to trimming and J lost 2 bases; unmatched junction nucleotides: 8. CDR1 is SGHRS, CDR2 YFSETQ, per germline. The CDR3 spans 15 residues. As DNA, the CDR3 is TGCGCCAGCAGCGGAAGACTAGCCGGACAAGAGACCCAGTACTTC. Translated: CASSGRLAGQETQYF.

The chain uses TRBV10-3 and TRBJ1-2; 11 nucleotides align to TRBD1. The ends lost 6 bases at V and 4 bases at J; junction bases unmatched: 1. Per germline, CDR1 ENHRY and CDR2 SYGVKD. The CDR3 consists of 13 residues. DNA for the CDR3: TGTGCCATCAGGGGACAGGGGGTCTATGGCTACACCTTC. It encodes CAIRGQGVYGYTF.

The chain combines TRBV5-1 with TRBJ2-1, with D unclear. The germline V gene encodes CDR1 SGHRS and CDR2 YFSETQ. V lost 1 base to trimming and J lost 6 bases, with 20 bases between them. The CDR3 runs 17 residues. The CDR3 reads CASSLSTVETSANEQFF. The CDR3 nucleotides are TGCGCCAGCAGCTTGTCGACCGTGGAGACTTCAGCCAATGAGCAGTTCTTC.

The rearrangement uses TRBV10-3 and TRBJ1-2; TRBD1 aligns across 9 bases. This CDR3 has 13 residues. V was pared by 10 bases and J by 7 bases, with 10 bases of the junction left unmatched. Germline assignment: CDR1 ENHRY and CDR2 SYGVKD. CDR3 bases: TGTGCCACCGACGGGACAGGGAGGGGTGGCTACACCTTC. This gives the protein CATDGTGRGGYTF.

The chain joins TRBV4-1 to TRBJ2-1; D is perhaps TRBD1 (7 bases). Trimming removed 0 bases from V and 8 bases from J, with 14 bases in between. Germline lookup yields CDR1 MGHRA and CDR2 YSYEKL. The CDR3 extends over 15 amino acids. The DNA for the CDR3 is TGCGCCAGCAGCCAAGAGGCCCAGGGGGGCTATGAGCAGTTCTTC. Residues: CASSQEAQGGYEQFF.

The chain uses TRBV7-2 and TRBJ2-7, with D uncertain. The length of the CDR3 is 12 residues. In germline, CDR1 is SGHTA, CDR2 FQGNSA. The V gene lost 2 bases and the J gene lost 4 bases, with 6 bases spanning the gap. The CDR3 sequence: CASSLLRYEQYF. The CDR3 nucleotides read TGTGCCAGCAGCTTATTGCGTTACGAGCAGTACTTC.

The chain carries TRBV29-1 and TRBJ2-5; 8 positions match TRBD1. The CDR3 totals 14 residues. Trimming took 3 bases from V and 5 from J; bases not matched to a gene: 8. Germline values: CDR1 SQVTM, CDR2 ANQGSEA. CDR3 region: CSVEGDGQGETQYF. Written as DNA, the CDR3 is TGCAGCGTTGAGGGAGATGGACAGGGTGAGACCCAGTACTTC.